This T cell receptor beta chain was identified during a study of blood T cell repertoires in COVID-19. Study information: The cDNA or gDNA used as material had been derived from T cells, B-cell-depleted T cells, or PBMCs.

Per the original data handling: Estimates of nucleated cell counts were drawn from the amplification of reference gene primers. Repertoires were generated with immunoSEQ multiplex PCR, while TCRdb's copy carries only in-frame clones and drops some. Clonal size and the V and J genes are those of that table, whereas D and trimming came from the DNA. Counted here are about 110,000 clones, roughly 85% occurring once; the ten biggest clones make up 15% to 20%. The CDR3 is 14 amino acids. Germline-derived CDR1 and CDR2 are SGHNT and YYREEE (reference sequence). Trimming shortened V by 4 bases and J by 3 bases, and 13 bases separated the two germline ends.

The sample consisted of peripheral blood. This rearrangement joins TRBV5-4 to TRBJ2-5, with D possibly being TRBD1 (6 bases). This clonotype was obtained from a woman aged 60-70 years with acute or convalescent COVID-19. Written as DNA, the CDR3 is TGTGCCAGCAGCCGGGGACAAGCGGAAGAGACCCAGTACTTC. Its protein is CASSRGQAEETQYF.